The TCR beta chain under discussion was sequenced for a study of blood T cell repertoires in COVID-19. As for the study in general: Italy, Spain and the United States were the sources of the convalescent and acute COVID-19 samples. Sources were T cells, B-cell-depleted T cells, or PBMCs; the material itself was cDNA or gDNA.

In the authors' workflow: Amplification of reference gene primers provided the estimated nucleated cell counts. Profiling relied on immunoSEQ multiplex PCR, and the TCRdb table lists in-frame clones only, not all of them. The V and J calls and the clone size are those of that table, but D and trimming were determined from the DNA. Of 30,000 to 40,000 clones in the sample, 70% to 90% were seen once. Deletions cut 9 bases from V and 0 bases from J, with 11 bases between. The CDR3 loop spans 13 amino acids. Germline loops: CDR1 SGHRS, CDR2 YFSETQ. The TCR sequence derives from a human donor in a cohort sampled during active COVID-19. This chain connects TRBV5-1 to TRBJ2-3; D is perhaps TRBD2 (5 bases). Specimen: peripheral blood. CDR3 residues: CATRAISTDTQYF. CDR3 DNA: TGCGCCACGCGGGCTATTAGCACAGATACGCAGTATTTT.